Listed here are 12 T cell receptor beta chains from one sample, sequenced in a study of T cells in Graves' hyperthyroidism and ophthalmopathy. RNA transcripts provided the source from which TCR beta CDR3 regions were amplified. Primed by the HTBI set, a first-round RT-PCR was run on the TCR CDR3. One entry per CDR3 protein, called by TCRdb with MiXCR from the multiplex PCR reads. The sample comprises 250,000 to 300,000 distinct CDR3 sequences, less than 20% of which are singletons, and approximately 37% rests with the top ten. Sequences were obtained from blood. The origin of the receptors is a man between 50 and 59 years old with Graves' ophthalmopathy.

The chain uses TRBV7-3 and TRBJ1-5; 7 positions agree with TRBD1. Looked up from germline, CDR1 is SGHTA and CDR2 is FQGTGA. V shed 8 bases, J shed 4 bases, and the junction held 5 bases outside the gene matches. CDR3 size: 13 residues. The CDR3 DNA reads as TGTGCCAGCGCCCAGGGGGTAAATCAGCCCCAGCATTTT. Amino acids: CASAQGVNQPQHF.

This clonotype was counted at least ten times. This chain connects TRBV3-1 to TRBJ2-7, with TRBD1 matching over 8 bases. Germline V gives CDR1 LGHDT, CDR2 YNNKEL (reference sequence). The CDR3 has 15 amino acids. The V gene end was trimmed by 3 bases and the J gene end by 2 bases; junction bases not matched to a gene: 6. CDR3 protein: CASSHRTGNAYEQYF. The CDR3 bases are TGTGCCAGCAGCCACAGGACAGGGAATGCCTACGAGCAGTACTTC.

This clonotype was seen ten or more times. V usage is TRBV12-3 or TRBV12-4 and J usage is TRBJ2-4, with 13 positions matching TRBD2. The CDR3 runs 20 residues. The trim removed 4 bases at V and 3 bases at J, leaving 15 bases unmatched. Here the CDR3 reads CASSSGLAGVRGAGKNIQYF. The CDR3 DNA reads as TGTGCCAGCAGTTCCGGACTAGCGGGAGTTAGGGGGGCGGGCAAAAACATTCAGTACTTC.

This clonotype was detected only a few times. CDR3 loop: CASSFPIAGEETQYF. The CDR3 bases are TGTGCCAGCAGCTTCCCTATAGCGGGAGAAGAGACCCAGTACTTC. V usage is TRBV7-2 and J usage is TRBJ2-5; TRBD2 matches 9 bases. Germline loops: CDR1 SGHTA, CDR2 FQGNSA. This CDR3 comprises 15 residues. V shed 3 bases, J shed 3 bases, and the junction held 5 bases outside the gene matches.

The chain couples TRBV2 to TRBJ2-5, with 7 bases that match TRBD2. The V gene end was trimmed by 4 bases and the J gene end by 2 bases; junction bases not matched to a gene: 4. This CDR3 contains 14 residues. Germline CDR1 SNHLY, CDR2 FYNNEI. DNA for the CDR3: TGTGCCAGCAGTGGGCAGGGACTACAAGAGACCCAGTACTTC. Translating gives CASSGQGLQETQYF.

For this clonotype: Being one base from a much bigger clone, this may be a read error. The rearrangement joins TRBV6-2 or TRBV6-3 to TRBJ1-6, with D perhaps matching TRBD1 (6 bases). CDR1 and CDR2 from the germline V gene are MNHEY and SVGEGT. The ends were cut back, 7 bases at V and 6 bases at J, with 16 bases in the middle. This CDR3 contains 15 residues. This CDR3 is CASILKGGGNSPLHF. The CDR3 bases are TGTGCCAGCATTCTCAAGGGAGGGGGTAATTCACCCCTCCACTTT.

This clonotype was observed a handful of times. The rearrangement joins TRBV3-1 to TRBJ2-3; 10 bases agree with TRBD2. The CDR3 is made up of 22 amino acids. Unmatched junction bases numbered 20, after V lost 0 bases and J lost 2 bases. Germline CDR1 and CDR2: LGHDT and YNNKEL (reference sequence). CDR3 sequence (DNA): TGTGCCAGCAGCCAAGACTGGGAATTGTGGCCTAGCGGGAGTCGTGACACAGATACGCAGTATTTT. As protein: CASSQDWELWPSGSRDTDTQYF.

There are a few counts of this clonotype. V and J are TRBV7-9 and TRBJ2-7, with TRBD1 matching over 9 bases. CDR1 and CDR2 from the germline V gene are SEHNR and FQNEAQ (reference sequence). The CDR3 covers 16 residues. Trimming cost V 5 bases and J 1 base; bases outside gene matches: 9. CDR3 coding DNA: TGTGCCAGCAGCGATTCCGGACAGGGGCTATCCTACGAGCAGTACTTC. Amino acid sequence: CASSDSGQGLSYEQYF.

In nucleotides, the CDR3 is TGTGCCAGCAGTTCTGGGGGGCTGGCTGAAGCTTTCTTT. Encoded protein: CASSSGGLAEAFF. The rearrangement links TRBV5-5 to TRBJ1-1, with a possible D match to TRBD1 (6 bases). Germline V lookup: CDR1 SGHKS, CDR2 YYEKEE (reference sequence). The CDR3 is 13 amino acids. The ends were cut back, 5 bases at V and 6 bases at J, with 14 bases in the middle.

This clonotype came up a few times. The CDR3 loop reads CASLRGRLQETQYF. DNA of the CDR3: TGTGCCAGTCTAAGGGGCAGGCTCCAAGAGACCCAGTACTTC. The chain has TRBV2 and TRBJ2-5; D may be TRBD1 (5 bases). The V gene lost 9 bases and the J gene lost 1 base, with 15 bases spanning the gap. The CDR3 extends over 14 amino acids. Germline values: CDR1 SNHLY, CDR2 FYNNEI.

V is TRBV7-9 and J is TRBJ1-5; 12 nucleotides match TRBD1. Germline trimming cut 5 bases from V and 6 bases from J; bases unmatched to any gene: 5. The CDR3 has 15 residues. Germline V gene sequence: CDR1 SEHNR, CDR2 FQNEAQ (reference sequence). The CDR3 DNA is TGTGCCAGCAGCGGGACAGGGGGCATCGTTCAGCCCCAGCATTTT. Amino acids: CASSGTGGIVQPQHF. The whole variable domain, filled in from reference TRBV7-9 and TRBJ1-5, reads DTGVSQNPRHKITKRGQNVTFRCDPISEHNRLYWYRQTLGQGPEFLTYFQNEAQLEKSRLLSDRFSAERPKGSFSTLEIQRTEQGDSAMYLCASSGTGGIVQPQHFGDGTRLSIL.

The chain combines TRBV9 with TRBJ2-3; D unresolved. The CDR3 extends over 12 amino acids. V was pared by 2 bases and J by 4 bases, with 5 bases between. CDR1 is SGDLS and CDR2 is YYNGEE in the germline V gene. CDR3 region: CASSVRADTQYF. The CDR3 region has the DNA TGTGCCAGCAGCGTCCGCGCAGATACGCAGTATTTT. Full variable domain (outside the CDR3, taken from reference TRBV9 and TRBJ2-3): DSGVTQTPKHLITATGQRVTLRCSPRSGDLSVYWYQQSLDQGLQFLIQYYNGEERAKGNILERFSAQQFPDLHSELNLSSLELGDSALYFCASSVRADTQYFGPGTRLTVL.